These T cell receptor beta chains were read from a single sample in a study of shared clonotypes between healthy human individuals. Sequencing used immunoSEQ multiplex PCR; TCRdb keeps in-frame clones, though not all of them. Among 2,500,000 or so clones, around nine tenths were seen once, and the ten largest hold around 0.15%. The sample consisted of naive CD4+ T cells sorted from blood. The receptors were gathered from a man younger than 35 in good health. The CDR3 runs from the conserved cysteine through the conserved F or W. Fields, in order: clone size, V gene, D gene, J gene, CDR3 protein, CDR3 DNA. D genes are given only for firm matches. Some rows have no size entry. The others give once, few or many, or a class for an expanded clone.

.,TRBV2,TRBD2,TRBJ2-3,CASLSSLASGGSRRIF,TGTGCCAGCCTCTCTTCCCTGGCTAGCGGGGGGTCTCGGCGTATTTTT
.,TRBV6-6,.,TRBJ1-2,CASSYTGDYGYTF,TGTGCCAGCAGTTACACGGGGGACTATGGCTACACCTTC
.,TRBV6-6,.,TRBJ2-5,CASSLGTAGTQYF,TGTGCCAGCAGCTTGGGCACCGCGGGGACCCAGTACTTC
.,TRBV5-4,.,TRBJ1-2,CASSLSGVYGYTF,TGTGCCAGCAGCTTGAGCGGGGTTTATGGCTACACCTTC
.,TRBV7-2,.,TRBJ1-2,CASSPPQGIYGYTF,TGTGCCAGCAGCCCACCTCAGGGGATCTATGGCTACACCTTC
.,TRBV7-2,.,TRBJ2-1,CASSLGPSSSYNEQFF,TGTGCCAGCAGCTTAGGTCCTAGCAGCTCCTACAATGAGCAGTTCTTC
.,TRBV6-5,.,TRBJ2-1,CASSYPGLLEQFF,TGTGCCAGCAGTTACCCAGGGTTGCTTGAGCAGTTCTTC
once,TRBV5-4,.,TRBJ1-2,CASSSNRAAVPAQDGYTF,TGTGCCAGCAGCTCAAACAGAGCTGCCGTCCCCGCCCAGGATGGCTACACCTTC
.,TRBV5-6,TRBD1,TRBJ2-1,CASRPGQGAWKQFF,TGTGCCAGCAGACCGGGACAGGGGGCCTGGAAGCAGTTCTTC
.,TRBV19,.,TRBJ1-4,CASSRWGQEKLFF,TGTGCCAGTAGTCGGTGGGGCCAGGAAAAACTGTTTTTT
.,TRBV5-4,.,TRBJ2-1,CASAVASSSRNEQFF,TGTGCCAGCGCAGTGGCTAGCTCCAGTCGAAATGAGCAGTTCTTC
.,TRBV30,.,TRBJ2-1,CAWEPLTGSYNEQFF,TGTGCCTGGGAACCGCTGACTGGCTCCTACAATGAGCAGTTCTTC
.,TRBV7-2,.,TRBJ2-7,CASSLVGAYEQYF,TGTGCCAGCAGCTTAGTGGGGGCCTACGAGCAGTACTTC
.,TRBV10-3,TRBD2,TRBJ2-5,CAISLGLGGRTQYF,TGTGCCATCAGCTTGGGACTAGGTGGACGGACCCAGTACTTC
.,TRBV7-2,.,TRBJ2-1,CASSPGGRGGDEQFF,TGTGCCAGCAGCCCCGGTGGTAGGGGGGGCGATGAGCAGTTCTTC
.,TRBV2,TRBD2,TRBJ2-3,CASSELASGGTDTQYF,TGTGCCAGCAGTGAGTTGGCTAGCGGGGGCACAGATACGCAGTATTTT
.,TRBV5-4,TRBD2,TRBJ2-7,CASSLDTLAGDRSSYEQYF,TGTGCCAGCAGCTTGGATACCCTAGCGGGAGACCGAAGCTCCTACGAGCAGTACTTC
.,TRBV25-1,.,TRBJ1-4,CASAPGGLNEKLFF,TGTGCCAGCGCCCCTGGGGGGCTTAATGAAAAACTGTTTTTT
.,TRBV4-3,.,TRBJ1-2,CASSQDRWTF,TGCGCCAGCAGCCAAGATAGGTGGACCTTC
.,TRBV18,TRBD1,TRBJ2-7,CASSPVTGDHEQYF,TGTGCCAGCTCACCGGTGACAGGGGACCACGAGCAGTACTTC
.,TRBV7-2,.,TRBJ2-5,CASSLVWQPQETQYF,TGTGCCAGCAGCTTAGTGTGGCAACCTCAAGAGACCCAGTACTTC
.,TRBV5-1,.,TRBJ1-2,CASSEGSGGYGYTF,TGCGCCAGCAGCGAAGGGTCTGGGGGCTATGGCTACACCTTC
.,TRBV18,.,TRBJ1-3,CASSWTADSGNTIYF,TGTGCCAGCTCATGGACAGCAGACTCTGGAAACACCATATATTTT
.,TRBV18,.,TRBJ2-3,CASSPPGGTTQYF,TGTGCCAGCTCCCCCCCAGGGGGGACCACGCAGTATTTT
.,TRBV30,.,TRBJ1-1,CAWSFQETGNTEAFF,TGTGCCTGGAGTTTCCAGGAGACCGGGAACACTGAAGCTTTCTTT
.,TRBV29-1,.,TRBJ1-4,CSVVEIGNEKLFF,TGCAGCGTTGTTGAGATTGGGAATGAAAAACTGTTTTTT
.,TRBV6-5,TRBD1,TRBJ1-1,CASSSLSGTGEVRAFF,TGTGCCAGCAGTTCACTAAGCGGGACAGGGGAGGTTCGAGCTTTCTTT
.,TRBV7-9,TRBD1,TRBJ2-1,CASNTGTGVGNEQFF,TGTGCCAGCAATACCGGGACAGGCGTCGGCAATGAGCAGTTCTTC
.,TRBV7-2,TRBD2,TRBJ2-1,CASSLAGRGGSYNEQFF,TGTGCCAGCAGCTTAGCGGGACGGGGGGGATCCTACAATGAGCAGTTCTTC
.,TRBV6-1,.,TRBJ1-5,CASRETGPGNQPQHF,TGTGCCAGCAGAGAAACAGGTCCCGGGAACCAGCCCCAGCATTTT
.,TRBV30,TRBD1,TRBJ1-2,CAWRRPGGLSGYTF,TGTGCCTGGAGACGCCCAGGGGGCCTTTCGGGCTACACCTTC
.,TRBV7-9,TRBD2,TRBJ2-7,CASSLNSGGYEQYF,TGTGCCAGCAGCTTAAATAGCGGGGGCTACGAGCAGTACTTC
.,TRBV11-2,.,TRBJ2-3,CASSFGGRWASTDTQYF,TGTGCCAGCAGCTTCGGGGGCCGGTGGGCTAGCACAGATACGCAGTATTTT
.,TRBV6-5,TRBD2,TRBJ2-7,CASSYAGEPYEQYF,TGTGCCAGCAGTTACGCGGGGGAGCCCTACGAGCAGTACTTC
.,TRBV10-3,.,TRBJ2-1,CAIRGAGEQFF,TGTGCCATCAGGGGGGCTGGTGAGCAGTTCTTC
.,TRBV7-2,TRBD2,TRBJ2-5,CASSSPMSSGSGQETQYF,TGTGCCAGCAGCTCCCCCATGTCTAGCGGGAGTGGTCAAGAGACCCAGTACTTC
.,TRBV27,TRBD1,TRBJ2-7,CASSITGESYEQYF,TGTGCCAGCAGCATCACAGGGGAATCCTACGAGCAGTACTTC
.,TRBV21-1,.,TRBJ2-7,CASSKASDFGQYF,TGTGCCAGCAGCAAAGCGTCGGACTTCGGGCAGTACTTC